This entry concerns a single TCR beta chain. Its antigen is not identified. The germline V and J ends were trimmed by 8 bases and 9 bases, with 22 bases remaining between them. The CDR3 totals 14 residues. Germline CDR1 SGDLS, CDR2 YYNGEE. This entry belongs to a study of CD4+ T cells in melanoma. The study, taken as a whole, reports: Diverse differentiation states were reported for melanoma neoantigen-specific CD4+ T cells. CD8+ T cell, macrophage and B cell function reportedly correlated with neoantigen-specific CD4+ T cells.

The assay was immunoSEQ multiplex PCR, and TCRdb's table has in-frame clones only and misses some. The sample records around 15,000 clones, roughly 84% being singletons. The chain has TRBV9 and TRBJ2-3, with D possibly called TRBD1 or TRBD2 (5 bases each). The clonotype comes from a human donor with melanoma. Sequencing input: cells from a culture (not recorded whether cultured in vitro). CDR3 sequence: CASAPGPPQRTQYF. The DNA for the CDR3 is TGTGCCAGTGCCCCGGGACCGCCGCAAAGGACGCAGTATTTT.